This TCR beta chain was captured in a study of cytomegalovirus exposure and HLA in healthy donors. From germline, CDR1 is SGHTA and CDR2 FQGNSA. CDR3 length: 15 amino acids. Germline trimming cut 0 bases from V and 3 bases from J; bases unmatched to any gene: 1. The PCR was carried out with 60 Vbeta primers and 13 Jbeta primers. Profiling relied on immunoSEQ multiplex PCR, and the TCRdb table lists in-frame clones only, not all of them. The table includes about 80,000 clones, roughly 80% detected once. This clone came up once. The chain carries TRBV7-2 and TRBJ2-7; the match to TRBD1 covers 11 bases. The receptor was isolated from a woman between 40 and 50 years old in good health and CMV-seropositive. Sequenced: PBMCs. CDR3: CASSLAGQGVYEQYF. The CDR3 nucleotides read TGTGCCAGCAGCTTAGCGGGACAGGGGGTCTACGAGCAGTACTTC.